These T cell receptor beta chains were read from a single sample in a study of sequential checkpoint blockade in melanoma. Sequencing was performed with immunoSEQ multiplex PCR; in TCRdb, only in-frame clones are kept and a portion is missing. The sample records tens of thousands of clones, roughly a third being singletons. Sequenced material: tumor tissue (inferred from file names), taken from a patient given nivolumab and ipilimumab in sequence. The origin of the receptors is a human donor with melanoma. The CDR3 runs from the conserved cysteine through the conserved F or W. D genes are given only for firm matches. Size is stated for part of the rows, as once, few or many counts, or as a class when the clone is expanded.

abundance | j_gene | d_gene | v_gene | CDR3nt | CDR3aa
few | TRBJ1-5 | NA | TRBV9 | TGTGCCAGCAGTGAAGTCTCCAGGGACAATCAGCCCCAGCATTTT | CASSEVSRDNQPQHF
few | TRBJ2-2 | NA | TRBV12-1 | TGTGCCAGCAGCCACCGGACTAGCGGGAGTCCCGGGGAGCTGTTTTTT | CASSHRTSGSPGELFF
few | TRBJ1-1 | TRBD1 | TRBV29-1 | TGCAGCGTTGCCTCGGGACAGAAGAACACTGAAGCTTTCTTT | CSVASGQKNTEAFF
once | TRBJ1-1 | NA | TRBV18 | TGTGCCAGCTCACCGCTCGGGTCCCCAGGATCCCCTTTCGAAGCTTTCTTT | CASSPLGSPGSPFEAFF
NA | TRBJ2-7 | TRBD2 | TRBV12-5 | TGTGCCAGCCGACTAGCAAGCTACGAGCAGTACTTC | CASRLASYEQYF
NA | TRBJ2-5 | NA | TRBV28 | TGTGCCAGCAGCCCGGCGGGGCCGCGAAAAGAGACCCAGTACTTC | CASSPAGPRKETQYF
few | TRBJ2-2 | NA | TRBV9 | TGTGCCAGCAGCGCCACCGGGACTGAGAGCACCGGGGAGCTGTTTTTT | CASSATGTESTGELFF
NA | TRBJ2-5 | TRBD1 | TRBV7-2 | TGTGCCAGCAGCCGACAGGGGGGAGAGACCCAGTACTTC | CASSRQGGETQYF
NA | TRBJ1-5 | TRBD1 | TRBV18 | TGTGCCAGCTCGAAGGGACAGCAACTTAATCAGCCCCAGCATTTT | CASSKGQQLNQPQHF
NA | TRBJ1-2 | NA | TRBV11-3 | TGTGCCAGCAGCTTACAGGGTTCAGACTATGGCTACACCTTC | CASSLQGSDYGYTF
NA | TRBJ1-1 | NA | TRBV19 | TGTGCCAGTAGCCCGGGACACCCTTTAGGCACTGAAGCTTTCTTT | CASSPGHPLGTEAFF
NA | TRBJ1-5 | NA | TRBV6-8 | TGTGCCAGCATGGGCGTTAGCAATCAGCCCCAGCATTTT | CASMGVSNQPQHF
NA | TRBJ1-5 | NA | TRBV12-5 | TGTGCCAGCATCGTGGGGAGGGTTGGCAATCAGCCCCAGCATTTT | CASIVGRVGNQPQHF
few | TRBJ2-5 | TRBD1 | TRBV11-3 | TGTGCCAGCAGCTTTAACGGACAGGGGCAAGAGACCCAGTACTTC | CASSFNGQGQETQYF
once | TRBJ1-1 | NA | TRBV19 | TGTGCCAGTAGAGGTCGAGGGAACACTGAAGCTTTCTTT | CASRGRGNTEAFF
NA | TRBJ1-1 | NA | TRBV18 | TGTGCCAGCTCTTTAGCGGGCCGAGAAACTGAAGCTTTCTTT | CASSLAGRETEAFF
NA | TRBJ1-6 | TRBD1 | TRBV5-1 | TGCGCCAGCAGCATAGGACAGGGGACGCGAGGGAATTCACCCCTCCACTTT | CASSIGQGTRGNSPLHF
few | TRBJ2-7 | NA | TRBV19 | TGTGCCAGTAGTTTCAGGGGCTCCTACGAGCAGTACTTC | CASSFRGSYEQYF
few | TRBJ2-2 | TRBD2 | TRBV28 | TGTGCCAGCAGTTTGTCGGTCCTAGCGGGATTGACCGGGGAGCTGTTTTTT | CASSLSVLAGLTGELFF
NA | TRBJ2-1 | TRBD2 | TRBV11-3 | TGTGCCAGCAGCCCCCGGGAGGCTGACAATGAGCAGTTCTTC | CASSPREADNEQFF
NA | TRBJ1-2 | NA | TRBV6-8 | TGTGCCAGCAGTTACTCGACAGTCGGCCTCTATGGCTACACCTTC | CASSYSTVGLYGYTF
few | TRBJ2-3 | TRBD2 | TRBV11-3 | TGTGCCAGCAGCCCCAGGACTAGCAGCAGCACAGATACGCAGTATTTT | CASSPRTSSSTDTQYF
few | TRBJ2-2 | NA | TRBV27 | TGTGCCAGCACCTCCCACGGGGAATACACCGGGGAGCTGTTTTTT | CASTSHGEYTGELFF
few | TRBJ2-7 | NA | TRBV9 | TGTGCCAGCGTTGCCCAGTACTACGAGCAGTACTTC | CASVAQYYEQYF
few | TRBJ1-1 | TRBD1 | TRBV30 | TGTGCCTGGAGACAGGGGGCACACACTGAAGCTTTCTTT | CAWRQGAHTEAFF
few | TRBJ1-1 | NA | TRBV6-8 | TGTGCCAGCAGTTACGTAAAGGGCACTGAAGCTTTCTTT | CASSYVKGTEAFF
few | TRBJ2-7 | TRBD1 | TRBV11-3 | TGTGCCAGCAGCTTCAAACCGACAGGGGGCGGTAAGAGCGAGCAGTACTTC | CASSFKPTGGGKSEQYF
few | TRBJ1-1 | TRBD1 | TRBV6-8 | TGTGCCAGCAGTTGGACAGGGGTGAACACTGAAGCTTTCTTT | CASSWTGVNTEAFF